What follows are 32 T cell receptor beta chains derived from one specimen sequenced in a study of T-cell memory formation after mild COVID-19. TCRdb itself ran the 5' RACE reads through MiXCR, one entry per CDR3 protein. The repertoire has hundreds of thousands of distinct CDR3 sequences, approximately 18% of them found once; the top ten carry 12%. Sequencing was carried out using PBMCs or a T cell subset sorted from them (not recorded which). These receptors were obtained from an adult woman who had mild COVID-19 (a few samples of this study predate the infection). Cell type and time point are not known.

This chain connects TRBV20-1 to TRBJ1-2; no reliable D call. Deletions cut 2 bases from V and 6 bases from J, with 13 bases between. The CDR3 has 13 residues. The germline V gene has CDR1 DFQATT and CDR2 SNEGSKA (reference sequence). CDR3 sequence (DNA): TGCAGTGCTAGACTAAGAAGGTTGGATGGCTACACCTTC. Translated, it gives CSARLRRLDGYTF.

The genes are TRBV6-5 and TRBJ2-7; D is unresolved. CDR3 length: 15 residues. V lost 5 bases to trimming and J lost 0 bases, with 14 bases between them. Germline CDR1 and CDR2: MNHEY and SVGAGI. The CDR3 reads CASSRTIYSSYEQYF. CDR3 coding DNA: TGTGCCAGCAGTCGAACAATTTACAGCTCCTACGAGCAGTACTTC.

This clonotype has more than one count but fewer than ten. This rearrangement joins TRBV10-2 to TRBJ1-1; 7 positions match TRBD1. Germline V gene lookup returns CDR1 WSHSY and CDR2 SAAADI. The length of the CDR3 is 14 residues. The trim removed 0 bases at V and 5 bases at J, leaving 3 bases unmatched. The CDR3 DNA follows: TGCGCCAGCAGTGAGTCCCGCAGGGGGACTGAAGCTTTCTTT. Translated: CASSESRRGTEAFF.

This clonotype was picked up a small number of times. This chain uses TRBV5-5 with TRBJ2-3, with D possibly being TRBD1 or TRBD2 (5 bases each). Germline CDR1 SGHKS, CDR2 YYEKEE (reference sequence). V shed 4 bases and J shed 1 base, with 16 bases lying between them. The CDR3 is made up of 16 amino acids. The CDR3 DNA reads as TGTGCCAGCAGCCCCGGTGTCAGGGACCGCACAGATACGCAGTATTTT. It translates to CASSPGVRDRTDTQYF.

The chain joins TRBV12-3 or TRBV12-4 to TRBJ1-5; D might be TRBD1 (5 bases). The CDR3 totals 14 residues. Deletions cut 5 bases from V and 6 bases from J, with 14 bases between. CDR3 nucleotide sequence: TGTGCCAGCAGTCCGGGACGGGGAGGTCAGCCCCAGCATTTT. Amino acids: CASSPGRGGQPQHF.

The rearrangement links TRBV7-9 to TRBJ2-1, with a weak D call TRBD1 (5 bases). The CDR3 totals 12 residues. Germline V CDR1 and CDR2: SEHNR, FQNEAQ (reference sequence). The V gene lost 5 bases and the J gene lost 10 bases, with 12 bases spanning the gap. CDR3 coding DNA: TGTGCCAGCAGCCAGGGCAACATCGAGCAGTTCTTC. Residues: CASSQGNIEQFF.

The V gene is TRBV7-8, the J gene TRBJ2-7, with D unclear. CDR1 and CDR2 from the germline V gene are SGHVS and FQNEAQ. The CDR3 is made up of 15 amino acids. Trimming cost V 4 bases and J 4 bases, with 17 bases left between them. CDR3 sequence reads: CASSSDPNLGYEQYF. CDR3 nucleotide sequence: TGTGCCAGCAGCTCAGACCCAAATCTAGGGTACGAGCAGTACTTC.

V gene TRBV3-1 combines with J gene TRBJ2-1; D may be TRBD2 (7 bases). Germline V gene sequence: CDR1 LGHDT, CDR2 YNNKEL (reference sequence). The CDR3 consists of 16 residues. Deletions cut 3 bases from V and 4 bases from J, with 16 bases between. CDR3 in amino acids: CASSHGWRGQYNEQFF. In nucleotides, the CDR3 is TGTGCCAGCAGCCATGGTTGGCGGGGGCAATACAATGAGCAGTTCTTC.

This clonotype was seen a few times. Germline and junction disagree at one end, which may indicate a read error. The chain combines TRBV19 with TRBJ2-1; the match to TRBD2 covers 8 bases. Germline V gives CDR1 LNHDA, CDR2 SQIVND (reference sequence). This CDR3 spans 13 amino acids. CDR3: CASRIAGRGEQFF. The CDR3 DNA reads as TGTGCCAGTAGAATAGCCGGGAGGGGTGAGCAGTTCTTC.

The chain recombines TRBV27 with TRBJ2-7; D call uncertain. The CDR3 sequence is 13 residues long. The germline CDR1 and CDR2 sequences are MNHEY and SMNVEV (reference sequence). Trimming took off 5 bases at V and 2 bases at J, with 10 bases between the two ends. The CDR3 DNA is TGTGCCAGCAGTAGCCGAGTCCCCTACGAGCAGTACTTC. Its translation: CASSSRVPYEQYF.

There are a few counts of this clonotype. This chain links TRBV29-1 with TRBJ1-1; 7 bases align to TRBD1. CDR3 length: 13 residues. Germline trimming cut 1 base from V and 5 bases from J; bases unmatched to any gene: 4. Germline CDR1 and CDR2: SQVTM and ANQGSEA. CDR3 DNA: TGCAGCGTTGAAGGCAGGGGGAGAACTGAAGCTTTCTTT. It encodes CSVEGRGRTEAFF. Based on the CDR3 plus reference TRBV29-1 and TRBJ1-1, the full variable domain is SAVISQKPSRDICQRGTSLTIQCQVDSQVTMMFWYRQQPGQSLTLIATANQGSEATYESGFVIDKFPISRPNLTFSTLTVSNMSPEDSSIYLCSVEGRGRTEAFFGQGTRLTVV.

The chain couples TRBV4-1 to TRBJ2-3; 7 nucleotides agree with TRBD1. This CDR3 contains 17 residues. The V gene end was trimmed by 1 base and the J gene end by 0 bases; junction bases not matched to a gene: 7. Per germline, CDR1 MGHRA and CDR2 YSYEKL. Written as DNA, the CDR3 is TGCGCCAGCAGCCAAGTCGGGACAGCTTATAGCACAGATACGCAGTATTTT. This translates into CASSQVGTAYSTDTQYF.

The J gene is TRBJ1-4, the V gene TRBV29-1; 7 positions match TRBD1. Germline CDR1 is SQVTM and CDR2 is ANQGSEA. CDR3 length equals 14 residues. V shed 4 bases, J shed 7 bases, and the junction held 9 bases outside the gene matches. This CDR3 reads CSVARPGGFEKLFF. CDR3 coding DNA: TGCAGCGTTGCTCGGCCAGGGGGGTTTGAAAAACTGTTTTTT.

This clonotype came up once. V and J are TRBV4-1 and TRBJ1-6; TRBD1 might be the D (6 bases). This CDR3 spans 15 amino acids. V was shortened by 0 bases and J by 10 bases, with 13 bases between the two germline ends. CDR1 and CDR2 (germline): MGHRA, YSYEKL. The DNA for the CDR3 is TGCGCCAGCAGCCAAGAAGGGGGATTTCTCTCACCCCTCCACTTT. Amino acid sequence: CASSQEGGFLSPLHF.

This chain joins TRBV20-1 and TRBJ2-3; 8 nucleotides line up with TRBD2. Germline V gene sequence: CDR1 DFQATT, CDR2 SNEGSKA (reference sequence). Trimming removed 3 bases from V and 4 bases from J; junction bases left unmatched: 9. CDR3 size: 15 residues. The CDR3 region is CSASGRVIGADTQYF. The CDR3 DNA reads TGCAGTGCTAGCGGGAGGGTCATCGGGGCAGATACGCAGTATTTT.

The chain carries TRBV3-1 and TRBJ2-2; D is uncertain. The CDR3 consists of 15 residues. V was cut by 2 bases and J by 2 bases, with 9 bases left in between. CDR1 and CDR2 (germline): LGHDT, YNNKEL (reference sequence). The CDR3 nucleotides are TGTGCCAGCAGCCAAACCACTCTCAACACCGGGGAGCTGTTTTTT. Translation: CASSQTTLNTGELFF.

This clonotype was observed a handful of times. This sequence joins TRBV7-6 and TRBJ2-2; D unresolved. The CDR3 length is 11 residues. CDR1 is SGHVS and CDR2 is FNYEAQ in the germline V gene. Trimming stripped 6 bases from V and 7 bases from J, with 6 bases between. The CDR3 DNA reads as TGTGCCAGCAGATCGGGCGGGGAGCTGTTTTTT. Encoded protein: CASRSGGELFF.

This clonotype was found a few times. The chain recombines TRBV24-1 with TRBJ2-6; no reliable D call. V shed 9 bases and J shed 2 bases, with 13 bases lying between them. The CDR3 has 15 residues. The germline V gene has CDR1 KGHDR and CDR2 SFDVKD. As DNA, the CDR3 is TGTGCCACCGGGGTCGACAAGGCTGGGGCCAACGTCCTGACTTTC. It translates to CATGVDKAGANVLTF.

Only a few counts were recorded for this clonotype. V is TRBV5-5 and J is TRBJ2-2; D uncertain. Germline values: CDR1 SGHKS, CDR2 YYEKEE (reference sequence). Trimming took off 1 base at V and 7 bases at J, with 11 bases between the two ends. The CDR3 has 14 residues. The CDR3: CASSLKGEDGELFF. The CDR3 DNA is TGTGCCAGCAGCTTGAAGGGTGAAGACGGGGAGCTGTTTTTT. Using reference TRBV5-5 and TRBJ2-2 for the parts outside the CDR3, the full variable domain is DAGVTQSPTHLIKTRGQQVTLRCSPISGHKSVSWYQQVLGQGPQFIFQYYEKEERGRGNFPDRFSARQFPNYSSELNVNALLLGDSALYLCASSLKGEDGELFFGEGSRLTVL.

This clonotype occurred a few times. V is TRBV15 and J is TRBJ1-2; 7 bases agree with TRBD1. The CDR3 contains 16 residues. Germline loops: CDR1 LNHNV, CDR2 YYDKDF (reference sequence). V was pared by 0 bases and J by 7 bases, with 11 bases of the junction left unmatched. The CDR3 sequence: CATSRDRKSGGGGYTF. DNA for the CDR3: TGTGCCACCAGCAGAGATCGGAAGTCAGGGGGAGGTGGCTACACCTTC.

V and J are TRBV6-5 and TRBJ2-1; TRBD2 matches at 10 bases. The trim removed 0 bases at V and 8 bases at J, leaving 4 bases unmatched. The length of the CDR3 is 15 residues. Germline lookup yields CDR1 MNHEY and CDR2 SVGAGI. CDR3 DNA sequence: TGTGCCAGCAGTTACTCCAGCGGGGGGGCTCATGAGCAGTTCTTC. Translating gives CASSYSSGGAHEQFF.

The sample holds a few counts of this clonotype. The V and J genes are TRBV20-1 and TRBJ1-1, with D possibly TRBD1 on 5 matching bases. The CDR3 has 16 residues. V was cut by 0 bases and J by 0 bases, with 14 bases left in between. Germline lookup yields CDR1 DFQATT and CDR2 SNEGSKA (reference sequence). The CDR3 region has the DNA TGCAGTGCTAGAGATTTTTGGGACCCATTGAACACTGAAGCTTTCTTT. Translated: CSARDFWDPLNTEAFF.

This clonotype was picked up a small number of times. The chain has TRBV7-8 and TRBJ2-7, with D tentatively TRBD2 (6 bases). The germline CDR1 and CDR2 sequences are SGHVS and FQNEAQ. This CDR3 contains 14 residues. Trimming took 5 bases from V and 2 from J, leaving 13 bases between them. Here the CDR3 reads CASSRRDFAYEQYF. The CDR3 nucleotides are TGTGCCAGCAGCAGGAGGGACTTCGCCTACGAGCAGTACTTC.

This clonotype appeared once. This rearrangement joins TRBV12-3 or TRBV12-4 to TRBJ2-3; weak D call: TRBD2 (5 bases). The CDR3 covers 14 residues. Trimming took off 6 bases at V and 5 bases at J, with 15 bases between the two ends. Here the CDR3 reads CASRREGLGDTQYF. The CDR3 region has the DNA TGTGCCAGCAGGAGAGAGGGCCTTGGAGATACGCAGTATTTT.

The chain links TRBV6-5 to TRBJ2-1; 10 positions match TRBD2. Germline V gene sequence: CDR1 MNHEY, CDR2 SVGAGI. V dropped 6 bases and J dropped 5; count of bases not matched to a gene: 7. CDR3 length: 15 residues. Here the CDR3 reads CASSLSGGAHNEQFF. The CDR3 DNA reads as TGTGCCAGCAGCTTAAGCGGGGGGGCCCACAATGAGCAGTTCTTC.

The table lists this clonotype with a few counts. This sequence joins TRBV25-1 and TRBJ1-5; D unclear. The CDR3 is 15 residues long. Germline CDR1 is MGHDK and CDR2 is SYGVNS. Trimming removed 4 bases at V and 1 base at J, with 11 bases between. CDR3 nucleotides: TGTGCCAGCAGTGGTTCAGGTTGGAGCAATCAGCCCCAGCATTTT. It codes for CASSGSGWSNQPQHF.

There are a few counts of this clonotype. The rearrangement uses TRBV10-3 and TRBJ2-7; 8 bases align to TRBD2. This CDR3 spans 15 amino acids. V dropped 2 bases and J dropped 3; count of bases not matched to a gene: 6. The germline V gene has CDR1 ENHRY and CDR2 SYGVKD. The CDR3 DNA is TGTGCCATCAGTGAGGCCGGGACTAGTGACTACGAGCAGTACTTC. Its translation: CAISEAGTSDYEQYF.

The genes are TRBV7-2 and TRBJ2-1; 8 nucleotides line up with TRBD1. The V gene end was trimmed by 4 bases and the J gene end by 3 bases; junction bases not matched to a gene: 5. In germline, CDR1 is SGHTA, CDR2 FQGNSA. The CDR3 totals 15 residues. The CDR3 region has the DNA TGTGCCAGCAGCTCCGGACAGGGTATCTACAATGAGCAGTTCTTC. Translating it yields CASSSGQGIYNEQFF. Using reference TRBV7-2 and TRBJ2-1 for the parts outside the CDR3, the full variable domain is GAGVSQSPSNKVTEKGKDVELRCDPISGHTALYWYRQSLGQGLEFLIYFQGNSAPDKSGLPSDRFSAERTGGSVSTLTIQRTQQEDSAVYLCASSSGQGIYNEQFFGPGTRLTVL.

This clonotype was found a few times. The V call is TRBV5-6, the J call TRBJ2-1; TRBD2 matches 8 bases. The CDR3 length is 16 residues. Trimming at V came to 0 bases and at J to 4 bases, leaving 6 bases not matched to a gene. Germline CDR1 and CDR2: SGHDT and YYEEEE. CDR3 loop: CASSLDIGRVYNEQFF. CDR3 coding DNA: TGTGCCAGCAGCTTGGATATCGGGAGGGTGTACAATGAGCAGTTCTTC. Full variable domain (remainder filled in from reference TRBV5-6 and TRBJ2-1): DAGVTQSPTHLIKTRGQQVTLRCSPKSGHDTVSWYQQALGQGPQFIFQYYEEEERQRGNFPDRFSGHQFPNYSSELNVNALLLGDSALYLCASSLDIGRVYNEQFFGPGTRLTVL.

The chain carries TRBV3-1 and TRBJ1-1; 8 bases align to TRBD1. This CDR3 is 15 amino acids long. In germline, CDR1 is LGHDT, CDR2 YNNKEL (reference sequence). V was pared by 2 bases and J by 5 bases, with 7 bases of the junction left unmatched. DNA for the CDR3: TGTGCCAGCAGCCAACCGTCAACAGGGGGAACTGAAGCTTTCTTT. It translates to CASSQPSTGGTEAFF.

This clonotype turned up a few times. The rearrangement links TRBV19 to TRBJ2-7, with D uncertain. V was cut by 2 bases and J by 4 bases, with 12 bases left in between. The CDR3 sequence is 14 residues long. In germline, CDR1 is LNHDA, CDR2 SQIVND (reference sequence). The CDR3 loop is CASSISDRMYEQYF. In DNA, the CDR3 is TGTGCCAGTAGTATATCCGACCGGATGTACGAGCAGTACTTC.

In this sample, this clonotype turned up a few times. This rearrangement joins TRBV20-1 to TRBJ2-7; D not resolved. Germline V CDR1 and CDR2: DFQATT, SNEGSKA (reference sequence). Between the trimmed V and J ends, which lost 0 bases and 1 base, there was a span of 10 bases. The CDR3 runs 14 residues. CDR3 sequence reads: CSARDLAGSYEQYF. Here the CDR3 DNA reads TGCAGTGCTAGAGACTTAGCAGGTTCCTACGAGCAGTACTTC.